This TCR beta chain was sequenced during a study of early T cells in non-severe SARS-CoV-2 infection. Study overall: Sequencing input comprised bulk RNA from unsorted whole blood; chain pairing was not available.

Remarks on this clonotype: Its antigen is still unknown.

V lost 1 base and J 4 bases, leaving 7 bases between the germline ends. Looked up from germline, CDR1 is LNHNV and CDR2 is YYDKDF (reference sequence). The CDR3 runs to 14 residues. Study-level points and caveats: Anti-spike CD8 responses were favored in VDJdb matching, and private and CD4 specificities were missed.

As part of library construction, unique molecular identifiers were attached to individual cDNA molecules. MiXCR, applied by TCRdb to the 5' RACE reads, yields one record per CDR3 protein. Of 56,000 or so distinct CDR3 sequences listed, over 7% were seen once; the top ten hold around 4.5%. The chain recombines TRBV15 with TRBJ2-2; D not certain. The origin of this receptor is an adult who was a healthcare worker with PCR-confirmed SARS-CoV-2 infection or an uninfected control (not recorded which). The sample taken for sequencing was whole blood. The CDR3 DNA reads TGTGCCACCAGCAGAGGTCGTCCCACCGGGGAGCTGTTTTTT. Protein sequence: CATSRGRPTGELFF.